This TCR beta chain was sequenced for a study of shared clonotypes between healthy human individuals. Study results and caveats: Clonotypes which were not shared had lower generation probabilities than clonotypes that all four donors shared.

TCRdb keeps only in-frame clones here, not all; method: immunoSEQ multiplex PCR. The sample yields millions of clones, around nine tenths seen once. This CDR3 has 12 residues. Trimming took off 8 bases at V and 3 bases at J, with 7 bases between the two ends. Per germline, CDR1 WNHNN and CDR2 SYGVQD (reference sequence). On this clone itself: The antigen remains undetermined.

The sample comprised naive CD4+ T cells sorted from blood. Subset meaning: CD45RA+ positively selected. The chain combines TRBV10-1 with TRBJ2-2, with a weak D call TRBD2 (6 bases). This TCR was sampled from a young man in good health. In DNA form, the CDR3 reads TGCGCCAGCGGGGGGTACACCGGGGAGCTGTTTTTT. It translates to CASGGYTGELFF.